This T cell receptor (beta chain) was captured in a study of siplizumab effects on memory and regulatory T cells. Study-wide results and caveats: The alloreactive clones that mapped to unstimulated subsets made up only a minor fraction. No functional test confirmed suppression by proliferating siplizumab-culture Tregs. Both greater diversity than memory cells and a major contribution to the alloresponse seemed to characterize naive T cells.

Around 10^5 TCR templates per sample were sequenced. Sequenced by immunoSEQ multiplex PCR; TCRdb stores in-frame clones only, minus some. The table lists around 100,000 clones, about nine tenths of them singletons, with just over 2.5% in the top ten. A note on this clone: Its antigen is not identified.

The ends were cut back, 11 bases at V and 0 bases at J, with 20 bases in the middle. Germline CDR1 reads MDHEN; CDR2 reads SYDVKM. The length of the CDR3 is 15 residues. The V and J genes are TRBV28 and TRBJ2-7; possible D gene TRBD2, 6 bases. The sequenced sample consisted of CD4+ T cells sorted from blood. This clonotype originated in a human donor in good health. Some clones in this sample may be carry-over from other donors' samples. DNA for the CDR3: TGTGCCGTCCCACGTACTAGCTGGAGCTCCTACGAGCAGTACTTC. Its translation is CAVPRTSWSSYEQYF. Full variable domain (outside the CDR3, taken from reference TRBV28 and TRBJ2-7): DVKVTQSSRYLVKRTGEKVFLECVQDMDHENMFWYRQDPGLGLRLIYFSYDVKMKEKGDIPEGYSVSREKKERFSLILESASTNQTSMYLCAVPRTSWSSYEQYFGPGTRLTVT.